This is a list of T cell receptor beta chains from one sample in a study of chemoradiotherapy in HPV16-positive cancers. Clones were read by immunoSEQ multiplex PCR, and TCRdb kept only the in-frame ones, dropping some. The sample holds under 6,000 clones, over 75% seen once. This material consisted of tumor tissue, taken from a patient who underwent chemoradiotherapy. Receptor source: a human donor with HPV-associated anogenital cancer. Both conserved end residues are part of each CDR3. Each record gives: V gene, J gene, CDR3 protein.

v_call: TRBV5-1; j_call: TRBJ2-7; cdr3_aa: CASRTGTGSYEQYF
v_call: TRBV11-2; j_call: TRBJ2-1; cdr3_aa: CASSQRTSSYNEQFF
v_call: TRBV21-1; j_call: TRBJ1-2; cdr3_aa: CASSDTGGLSDYGYTF
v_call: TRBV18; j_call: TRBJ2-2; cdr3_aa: CASSPPTRGDGELFF
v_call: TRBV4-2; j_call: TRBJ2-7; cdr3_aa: CASSQGPQGAYEQYF
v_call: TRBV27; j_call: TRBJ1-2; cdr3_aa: CASSPHRSGGYTF
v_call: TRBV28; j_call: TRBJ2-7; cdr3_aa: CASSHGGEQYF
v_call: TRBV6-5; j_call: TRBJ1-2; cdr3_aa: CASSYEYGYTF
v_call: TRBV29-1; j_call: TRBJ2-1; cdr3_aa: CSVEVWQGERSYNEQFF
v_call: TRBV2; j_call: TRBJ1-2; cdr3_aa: CASSYDGTYGYTF
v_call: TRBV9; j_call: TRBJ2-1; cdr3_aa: CASSPLLSSYNEQFF
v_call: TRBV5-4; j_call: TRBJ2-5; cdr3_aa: CASSRTGAQETQYF
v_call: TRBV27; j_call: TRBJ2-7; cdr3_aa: CASRDGTSYEQYF
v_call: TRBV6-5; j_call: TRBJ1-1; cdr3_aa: CASSKRGGARYGFF
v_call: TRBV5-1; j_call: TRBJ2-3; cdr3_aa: CASSKSSGSGADTQYF
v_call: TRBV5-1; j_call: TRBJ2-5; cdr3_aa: CASSTGQSGETQYF
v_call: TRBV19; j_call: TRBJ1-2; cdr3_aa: CASSRDRGPGGYGYTF
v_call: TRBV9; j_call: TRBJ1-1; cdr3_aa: CASSVAPENTEAFF
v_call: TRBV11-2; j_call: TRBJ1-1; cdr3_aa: CASSLLGNTEAFF
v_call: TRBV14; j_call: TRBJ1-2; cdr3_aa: CASSQEGKQDYYGYTF
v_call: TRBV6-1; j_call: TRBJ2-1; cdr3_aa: CASTYGTGDRDEQFF
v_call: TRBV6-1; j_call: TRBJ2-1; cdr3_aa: CASSEVAGNYNEQFF
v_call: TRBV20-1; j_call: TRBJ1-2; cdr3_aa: CSAGTGGGYTF
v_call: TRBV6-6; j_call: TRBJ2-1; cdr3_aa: CASGRGNEQFF
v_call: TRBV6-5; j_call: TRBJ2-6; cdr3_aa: CASSIRDSGANVLTF
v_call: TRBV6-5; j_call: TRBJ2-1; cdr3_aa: CASSQLGENEQFF
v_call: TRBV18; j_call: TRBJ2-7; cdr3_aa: CASSDSASDEQYF
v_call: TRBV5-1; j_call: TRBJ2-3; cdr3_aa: CASSLVAGSTDTQYF
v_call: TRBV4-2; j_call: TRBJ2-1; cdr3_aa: CASSQAGSHEQFF
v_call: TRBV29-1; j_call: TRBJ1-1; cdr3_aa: CSVVVWGLHSLNTEAFF
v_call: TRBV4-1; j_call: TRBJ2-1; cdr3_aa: CASSQDPSTVSYNEQFF
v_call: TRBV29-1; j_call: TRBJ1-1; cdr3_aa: CSAHRGVNTEAFF
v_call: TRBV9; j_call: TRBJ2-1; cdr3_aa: CASSVAWSLGQGDYNEQFF
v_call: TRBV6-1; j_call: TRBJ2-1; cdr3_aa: CASSGTDYNEQFF
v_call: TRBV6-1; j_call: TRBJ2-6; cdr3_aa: CASSPRAWANVLTF
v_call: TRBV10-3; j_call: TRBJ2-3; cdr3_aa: CACRGAASSADTQYF
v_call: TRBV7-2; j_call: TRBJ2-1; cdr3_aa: CASSLVGTRVNNEQFF
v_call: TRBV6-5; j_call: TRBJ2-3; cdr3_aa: CASTDARPTDTQYF
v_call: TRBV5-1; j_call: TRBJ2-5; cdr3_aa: CASSFSGGPAQETQYF
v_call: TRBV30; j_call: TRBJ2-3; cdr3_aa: CAWSVGSLSSTDTQYF
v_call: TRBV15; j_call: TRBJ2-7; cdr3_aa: CATSSPLGEGAYEQYF
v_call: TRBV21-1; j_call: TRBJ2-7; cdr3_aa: CASSKRFSCGEF